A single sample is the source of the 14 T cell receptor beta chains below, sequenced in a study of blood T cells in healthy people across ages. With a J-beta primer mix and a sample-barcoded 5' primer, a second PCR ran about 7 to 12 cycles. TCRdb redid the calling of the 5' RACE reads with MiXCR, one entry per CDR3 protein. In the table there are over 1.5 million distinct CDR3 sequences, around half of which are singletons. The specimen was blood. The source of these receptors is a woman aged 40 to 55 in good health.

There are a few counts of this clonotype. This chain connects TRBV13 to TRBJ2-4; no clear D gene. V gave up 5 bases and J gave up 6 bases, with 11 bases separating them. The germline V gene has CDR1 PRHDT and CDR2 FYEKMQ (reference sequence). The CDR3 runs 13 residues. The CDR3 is CASSHTNRNIQYF. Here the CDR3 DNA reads TGTGCCAGCAGCCACACGAACAGAAACATTCAGTACTTC. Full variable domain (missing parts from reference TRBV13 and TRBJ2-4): AAGVIQSPRHLIKEKRETATLKCYPIPRHDTVYWYQQGPGQDPQFLISFYEKMQSDKGSIPDRFSAQQFSDYHSELNMSSLELGDSALYFCASSHTNRNIQYFGAGTRLSVL.

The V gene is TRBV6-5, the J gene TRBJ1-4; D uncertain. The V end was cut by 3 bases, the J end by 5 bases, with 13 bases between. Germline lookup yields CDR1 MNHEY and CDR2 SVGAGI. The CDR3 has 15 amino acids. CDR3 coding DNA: TGTGCCAGCAGTTATTATCGAACAGCGAATGAAAAACTGTTTTTT. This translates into CASSYYRTANEKLFF.

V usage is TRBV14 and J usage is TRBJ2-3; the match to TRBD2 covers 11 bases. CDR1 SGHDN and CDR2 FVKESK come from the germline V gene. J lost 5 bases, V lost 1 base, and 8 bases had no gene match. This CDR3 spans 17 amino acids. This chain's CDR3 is CASSQGLAGSWRDTQYF. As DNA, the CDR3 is TGTGCCAGCAGCCAAGGACTAGCGGGGTCTTGGAGAGATACGCAGTATTTT. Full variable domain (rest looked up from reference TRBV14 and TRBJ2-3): EAGVTQFPSHSVIEKGQTVTLRCDPISGHDNLYWYRRVMGKEIKFLLHFVKESKQDESGMPNNRFLAERTGGTYSTLKVQPAELEDSGVYFCASSQGLAGSWRDTQYFGPGTRLTVL.

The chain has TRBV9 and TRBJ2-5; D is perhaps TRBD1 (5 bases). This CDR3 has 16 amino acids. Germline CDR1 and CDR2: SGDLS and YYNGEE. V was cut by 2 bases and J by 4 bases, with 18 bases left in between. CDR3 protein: CASSVWTLSPGETQYF. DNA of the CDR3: TGTGCCAGCAGCGTTTGGACACTCTCCCCGGGAGAGACCCAGTACTTC.

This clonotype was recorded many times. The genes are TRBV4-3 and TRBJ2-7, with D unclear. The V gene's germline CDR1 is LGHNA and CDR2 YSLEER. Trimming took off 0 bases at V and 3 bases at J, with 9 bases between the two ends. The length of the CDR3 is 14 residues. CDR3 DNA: TGCGCCAGCAGCCAAGATCGGGTCCGCTACGAGCAGTACTTC. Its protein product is CASSQDRVRYEQYF.

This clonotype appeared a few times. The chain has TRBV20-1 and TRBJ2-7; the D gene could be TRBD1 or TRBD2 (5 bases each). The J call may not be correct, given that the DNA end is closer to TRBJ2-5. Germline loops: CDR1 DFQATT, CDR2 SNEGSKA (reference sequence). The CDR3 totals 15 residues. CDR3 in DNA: TGCAGTGCTAGAGATCCAGGGAGCCTCGGGGAGACCCAGTACTTC. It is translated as CSARDPGSLGETQYF.

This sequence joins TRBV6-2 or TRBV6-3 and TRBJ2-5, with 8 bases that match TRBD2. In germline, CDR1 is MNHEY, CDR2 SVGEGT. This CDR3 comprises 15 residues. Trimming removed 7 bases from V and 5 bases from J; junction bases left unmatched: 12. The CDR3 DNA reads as TGTGCCAGCAAACATAGCGGGGAGGAGATCGAGACCCAGTACTTC. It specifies CASKHSGEEIETQYF.

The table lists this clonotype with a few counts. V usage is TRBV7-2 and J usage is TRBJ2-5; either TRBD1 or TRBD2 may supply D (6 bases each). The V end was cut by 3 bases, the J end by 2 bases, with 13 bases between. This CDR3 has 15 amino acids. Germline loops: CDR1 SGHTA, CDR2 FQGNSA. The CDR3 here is CASSLELGGQETQYF. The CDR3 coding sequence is TGTGCCAGCAGCTTGGAACTAGGGGGGCAAGAGACCCAGTACTTC.

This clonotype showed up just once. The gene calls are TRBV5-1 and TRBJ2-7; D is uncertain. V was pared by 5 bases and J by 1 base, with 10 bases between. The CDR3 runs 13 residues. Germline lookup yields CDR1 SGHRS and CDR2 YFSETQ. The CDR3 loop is CASRPEDSYEQYF. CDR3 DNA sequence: TGCGCCAGCAGGCCCGAGGATTCCTACGAGCAGTACTTC.

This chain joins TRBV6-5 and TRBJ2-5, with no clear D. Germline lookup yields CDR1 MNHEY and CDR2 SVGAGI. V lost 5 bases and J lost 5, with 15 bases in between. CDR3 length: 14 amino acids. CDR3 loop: CASSENGPQETQYF. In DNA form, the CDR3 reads TGTGCCAGCAGTGAAAACGGGCCCCAGGAGACCCAGTACTTC.

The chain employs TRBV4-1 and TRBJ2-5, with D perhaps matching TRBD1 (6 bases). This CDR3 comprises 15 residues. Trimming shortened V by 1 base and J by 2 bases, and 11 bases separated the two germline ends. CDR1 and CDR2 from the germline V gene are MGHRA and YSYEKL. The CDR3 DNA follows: TGCGCCAGCAGCCAAGGACCCCAGGGGCAAGAGACCCAGTACTTC. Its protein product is CASSQGPQGQETQYF.

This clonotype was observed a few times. The CDR3 coding sequence is TGCGCCAGCAGCTTGGGCCCGGGCGCCCAAACCTACGAGCAGTACTTC. Its translation: CASSLGPGAQTYEQYF. The chain couples TRBV5-1 to TRBJ2-7; D ambiguous. In germline, CDR1 is SGHRS, CDR2 YFSETQ. The CDR3 runs 16 residues. V gave up 0 bases and J gave up 2 bases, with 15 bases separating them.

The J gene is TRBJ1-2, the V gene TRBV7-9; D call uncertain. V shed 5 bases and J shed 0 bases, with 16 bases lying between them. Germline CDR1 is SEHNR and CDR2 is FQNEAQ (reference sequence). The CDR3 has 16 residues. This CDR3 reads CASSTTRRTTNYGYTF. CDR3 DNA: TGTGCCAGCAGCACAACGCGGCGGACGACTAACTATGGCTACACCTTC. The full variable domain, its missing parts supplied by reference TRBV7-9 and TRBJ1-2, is DTGVSQNPRHKITKRGQNVTFRCDPISEHNRLYWYRQTLGQGPEFLTYFQNEAQLEKSRLLSDRFSAERPKGSFSTLEIQRTEQGDSAMYLCASSTTRRTTNYGYTFGSGTRLTVV.

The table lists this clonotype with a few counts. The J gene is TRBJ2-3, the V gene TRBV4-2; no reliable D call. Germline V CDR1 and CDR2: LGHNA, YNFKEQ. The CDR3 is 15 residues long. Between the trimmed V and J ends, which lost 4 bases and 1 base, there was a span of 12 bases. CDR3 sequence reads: CASSPGNPGTDTQYF. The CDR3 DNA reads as TGTGCCAGCAGCCCCGGTAATCCCGGCACAGATACGCAGTATTTT.